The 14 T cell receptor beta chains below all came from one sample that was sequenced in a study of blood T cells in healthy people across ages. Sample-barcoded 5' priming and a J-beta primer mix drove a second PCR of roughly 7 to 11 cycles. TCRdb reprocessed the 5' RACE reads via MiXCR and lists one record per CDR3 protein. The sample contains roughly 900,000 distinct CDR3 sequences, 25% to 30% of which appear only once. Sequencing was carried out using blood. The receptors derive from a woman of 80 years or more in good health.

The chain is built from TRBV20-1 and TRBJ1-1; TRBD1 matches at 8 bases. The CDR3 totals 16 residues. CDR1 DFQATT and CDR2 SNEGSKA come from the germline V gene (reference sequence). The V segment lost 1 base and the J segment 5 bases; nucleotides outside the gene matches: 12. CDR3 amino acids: CSARGRETGALTEAFF. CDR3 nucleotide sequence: TGCAGTGCTAGAGGAAGGGAGACAGGGGCGCTAACTGAAGCTTTCTTT.

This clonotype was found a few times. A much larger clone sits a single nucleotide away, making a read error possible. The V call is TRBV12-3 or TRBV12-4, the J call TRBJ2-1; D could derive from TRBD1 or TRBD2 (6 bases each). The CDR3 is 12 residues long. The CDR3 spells CPWGREQETQFF. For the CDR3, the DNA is TGCCCCTGGGGGCGGGAACAAGAGACCCAGTTCTTC.

Written as DNA, the CDR3 is TGTGCCACCAGCAGAGCTAGCGGGGCACAAGAGACCCAGTACTTC. Its translation is CATSRASGAQETQYF. This chain uses TRBV15 with TRBJ2-5; 9 positions agree with TRBD2. Looked up from germline, CDR1 is LNHNV and CDR2 is YYDKDF (reference sequence). V was clipped by 1 base and J by 2 bases; unmatched bases: 2. This CDR3 has 15 amino acids.

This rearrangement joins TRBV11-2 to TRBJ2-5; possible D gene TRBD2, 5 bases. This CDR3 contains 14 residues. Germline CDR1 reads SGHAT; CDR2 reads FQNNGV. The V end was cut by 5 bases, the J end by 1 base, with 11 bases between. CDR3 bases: TGTGCCAGCAGCATCCGCCTAGCCCAAGAGACCCAGTACTTC. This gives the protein CASSIRLAQETQYF.

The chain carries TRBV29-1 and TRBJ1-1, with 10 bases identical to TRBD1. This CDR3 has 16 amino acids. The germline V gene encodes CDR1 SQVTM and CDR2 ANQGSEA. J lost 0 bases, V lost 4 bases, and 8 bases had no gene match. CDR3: CSVGPGTGELNTEAFF. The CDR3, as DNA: TGCAGCGTTGGTCCCGGGACAGGGGAATTGAACACTGAAGCTTTCTTT.

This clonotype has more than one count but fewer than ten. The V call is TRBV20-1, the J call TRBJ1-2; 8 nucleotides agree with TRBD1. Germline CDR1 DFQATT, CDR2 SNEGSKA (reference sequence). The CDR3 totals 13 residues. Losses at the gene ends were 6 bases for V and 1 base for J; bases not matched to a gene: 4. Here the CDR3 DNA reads TGCAGTGCCTTGGACAGGGTTAACTATGGCTACACCTTC. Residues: CSALDRVNYGYTF.

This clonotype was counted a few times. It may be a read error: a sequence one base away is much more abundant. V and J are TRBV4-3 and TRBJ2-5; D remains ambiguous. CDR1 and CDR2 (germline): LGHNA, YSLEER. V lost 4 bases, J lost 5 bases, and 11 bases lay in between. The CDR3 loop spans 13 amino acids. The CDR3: CASSRNLRETQYF. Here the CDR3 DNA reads TGCGCCAGCAGCCGAAATCTCAGGGAGACCCAGTACTTC.

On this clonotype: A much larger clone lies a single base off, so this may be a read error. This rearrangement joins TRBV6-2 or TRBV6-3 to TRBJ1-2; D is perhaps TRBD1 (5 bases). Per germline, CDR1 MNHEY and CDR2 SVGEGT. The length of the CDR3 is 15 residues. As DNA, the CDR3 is TGTGGCAGCAGTTACATGGGGACGGAATATTATGGCTACACCTTC. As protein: CGSSYMGTEYYGYTF.

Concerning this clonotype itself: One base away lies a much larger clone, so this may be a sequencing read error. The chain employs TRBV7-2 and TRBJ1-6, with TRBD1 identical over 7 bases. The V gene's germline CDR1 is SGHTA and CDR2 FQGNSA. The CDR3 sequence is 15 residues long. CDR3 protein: CAGSHGTVYNSPLHF. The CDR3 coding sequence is TGTGCCGGCAGCCATGGGACAGTCTATAATTCACCCCTCCACTTT.

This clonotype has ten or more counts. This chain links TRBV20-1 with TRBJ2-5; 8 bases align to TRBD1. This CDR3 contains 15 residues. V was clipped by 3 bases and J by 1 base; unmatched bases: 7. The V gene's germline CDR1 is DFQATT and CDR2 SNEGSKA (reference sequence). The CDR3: CSASRTGPPQETQYF. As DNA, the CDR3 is TGCAGTGCTAGCAGGACAGGGCCTCCCCAAGAGACCCAGTACTTC.

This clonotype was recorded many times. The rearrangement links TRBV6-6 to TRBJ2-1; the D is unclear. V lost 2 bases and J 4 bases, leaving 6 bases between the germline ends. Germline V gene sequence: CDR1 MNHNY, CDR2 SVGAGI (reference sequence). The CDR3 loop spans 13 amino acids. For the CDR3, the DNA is TGTGCCAGCAGTTACGGGCAGTACAATGAGCAGTTCTTC. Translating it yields CASSYGQYNEQFF.

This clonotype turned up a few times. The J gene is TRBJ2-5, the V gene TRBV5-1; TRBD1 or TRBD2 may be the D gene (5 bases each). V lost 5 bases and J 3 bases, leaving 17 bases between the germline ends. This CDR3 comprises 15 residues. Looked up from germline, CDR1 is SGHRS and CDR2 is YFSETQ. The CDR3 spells CASRSRGSKEETQYF. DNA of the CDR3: TGCGCCAGCAGGTCACGGGGCAGTAAGGAAGAGACCCAGTACTTC.

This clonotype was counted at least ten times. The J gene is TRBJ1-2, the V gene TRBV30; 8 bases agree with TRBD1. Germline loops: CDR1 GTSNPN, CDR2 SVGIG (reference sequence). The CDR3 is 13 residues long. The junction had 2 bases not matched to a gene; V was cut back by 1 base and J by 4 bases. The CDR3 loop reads CAWSGQGTYGYTF. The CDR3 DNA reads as TGTGCCTGGAGTGGACAGGGGACCTATGGCTACACCTTC. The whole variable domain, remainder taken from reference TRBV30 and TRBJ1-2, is SQTIHQWPATLVQPVGSPLSLECTVEGTSNPNLYWYRQAAGRGLQLLFYSVGIGQISSEVPQNLSASRPQDRQFILSSKKLLLSDSGFYLCAWSGQGTYGYTFGSGTRLTVV.

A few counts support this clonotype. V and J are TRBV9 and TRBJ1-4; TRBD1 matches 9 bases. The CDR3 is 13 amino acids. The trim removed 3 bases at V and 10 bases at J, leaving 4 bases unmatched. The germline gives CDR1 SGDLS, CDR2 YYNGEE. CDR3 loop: CASSAGTGRKLFF. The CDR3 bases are TGTGCCAGCAGCGCGGGGACAGGGAGAAAACTGTTTTTT.